This TCR beta chain was profiled in a study of a mutant IDH1 vaccine in newly diagnosed glioma. Overall study context: Treated patients showed a male proportion of approximately 62%, a female proportion of roughly 38%, and a mean age of 40.4 years. Patients arrived already treated with radiotherapy, temozolomide, or both, most having had both.

Regarding this clone: As yet, its antigen is unknown.

This sample's time point: week 35, safety follow-up. What each vaccine dose contained was 300 ug of mutant IDH1 20-mer peptide, accompanied by topical imiquimod. There are 13 residues in the CDR3. V was clipped by 4 bases and J by 6 bases, with 14 bases between them. The germline gives CDR1 SGDLS, CDR2 YYNGEE. Some clones are missing from TCRdb's copy, which holds only in-frame ones; the method was immunoSEQ multiplex PCR. The top ten clones hold roughly 1.5% of a sample with tens of thousands of clones, 85% to 90% of them seen once. Sample: PBMCs, taken from a glioma patient whose treatment included an IDH1 peptide vaccine. The sequence was collected from a man in his forties with glioma. This chain links TRBV9 with TRBJ2-7; possibly TRBD2 for D (5 bases). CDR3 nucleotide sequence: TGTGCCAGCAGCCCAGCTCGAGGGCTCGAGCAGTACTTC. The encoded protein is CASSPARGLEQYF.